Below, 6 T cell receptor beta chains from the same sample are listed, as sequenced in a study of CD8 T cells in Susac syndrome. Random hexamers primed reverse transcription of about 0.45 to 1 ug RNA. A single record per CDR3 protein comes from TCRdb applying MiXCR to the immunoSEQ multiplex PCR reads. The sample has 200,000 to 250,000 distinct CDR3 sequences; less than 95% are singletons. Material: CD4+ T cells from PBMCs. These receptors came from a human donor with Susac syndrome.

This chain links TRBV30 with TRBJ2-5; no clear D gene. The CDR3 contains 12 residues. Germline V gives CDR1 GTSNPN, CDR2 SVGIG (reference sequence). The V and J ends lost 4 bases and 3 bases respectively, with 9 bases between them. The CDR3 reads CAWMMGKETQYF. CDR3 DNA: TGTGCCTGGATGATGGGTAAAGAGACCCAGTACTTC.

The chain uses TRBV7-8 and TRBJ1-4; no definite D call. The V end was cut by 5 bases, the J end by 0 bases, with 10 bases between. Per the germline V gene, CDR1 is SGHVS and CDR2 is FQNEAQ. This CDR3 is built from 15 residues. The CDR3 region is CASSPARPTNEKLFF. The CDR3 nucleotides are TGTGCCAGCAGCCCCGCCCGCCCAACTAATGAAAAACTGTTTTTT.

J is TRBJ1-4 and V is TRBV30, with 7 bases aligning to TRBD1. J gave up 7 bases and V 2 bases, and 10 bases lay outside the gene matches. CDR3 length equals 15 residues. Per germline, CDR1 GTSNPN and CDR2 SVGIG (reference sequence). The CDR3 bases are TGTGCCTGGAGTCCCAGGGGGGCGATTGGTGAAAAACTGTTTTTT. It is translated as CAWSPRGAIGEKLFF. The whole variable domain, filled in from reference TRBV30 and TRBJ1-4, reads SQTIHQWPATLVQPVGSPLSLECTVEGTSNPNLYWYRQAAGRGLQLLFYSVGIGQISSEVPQNLSASRPQDRQFILSSKKLLLSDSGFYLCAWSPRGAIGEKLFFGSGTQLSVL.

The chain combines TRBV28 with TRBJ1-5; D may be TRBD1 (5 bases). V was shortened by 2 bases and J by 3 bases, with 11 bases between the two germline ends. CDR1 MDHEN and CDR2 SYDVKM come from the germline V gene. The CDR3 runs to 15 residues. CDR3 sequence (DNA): TGTGCCAGCAGTTTACGGCAGGGCACCAATCAGCCCCAGCATTTT. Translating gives CASSLRQGTNQPQHF.

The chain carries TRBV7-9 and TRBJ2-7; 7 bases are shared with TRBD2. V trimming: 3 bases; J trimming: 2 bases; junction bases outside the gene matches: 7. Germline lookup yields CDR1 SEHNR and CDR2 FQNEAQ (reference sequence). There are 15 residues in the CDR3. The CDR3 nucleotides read TGTGCCAGCAGCTTGGGGTCAGCGGGGACCTACGAGCAGTACTTC. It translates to CASSLGSAGTYEQYF.

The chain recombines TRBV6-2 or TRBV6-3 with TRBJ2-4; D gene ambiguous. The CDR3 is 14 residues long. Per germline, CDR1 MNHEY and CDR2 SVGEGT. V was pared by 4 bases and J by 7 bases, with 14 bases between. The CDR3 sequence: CASSSPALGNIQYF. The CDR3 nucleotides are TGTGCCAGCAGTTCTCCAGCCCTTGGGAACATTCAGTACTTC.